These T cell receptor beta chains were read from a single sample in a study of shared clonotypes between healthy human individuals. Produced via immunoSEQ multiplex PCR; TCRdb's table is partial and in-frame only. The data show hundreds of thousands of clones, roughly four fifths seen once. The sequenced sample consisted of PBMCs. The origin of the receptors is a middle-aged woman in good health. Some clones in this sample may be carry-over from other donors' samples. The CDR3 runs from the conserved cysteine through the conserved F or W. D genes are given only for firm matches. The size of a clone is reported for some rows only, either as once, few or many, or as a class for expanded clones.

cdr3_length j_call clone_size d_call v_call cdr3_nt cdr3_aa
15 TRBJ2-2 few TRBD2 TRBV29-1 TGCAGCGTGCGCGATAGCGGGAGTGGCACCGGGGAGCTGTTTTTT CSVRDSGSGTGELFF
14 TRBJ2-7 - TRBD1 TRBV18 TGTGCCAGCTCACCCCGACAGGGGGCCTACGAGCAGTACTTC CASSPRQGAYEQYF
15 TRBJ1-1 - - TRBV10-2 TGCGCCAGCAGGGAGCCCCGTTTAGGGAACACTGAAGCTTTCTTT CASREPRLGNTEAFF
14 TRBJ2-6 once - TRBV7-9 TGTGCCAGCAGCCCCATATCCGGGGCCAACGTCCTGACTTTC CASSPISGANVLTF
18 TRBJ2-3 - - TRBV27 TGTGCCAGCAGTTCGTCGTTCCGGACTTCGTTGGGCACAGATACGCAGTATTTT CASSSSFRTSLGTDTQYF
13 TRBJ1-5 few - TRBV29-1 TGCAGCGTTGAAGTACAGAGCAATCAGCCCCAGCATTTT CSVEVQSNQPQHF
14 TRBJ1-5 - - TRBV7-3 TGTGCCAGCAGCCCCGTCCCCGGGGACCAGCCCCAGCATTTT CASSPVPGDQPQHF
14 TRBJ2-7 - TRBD1 TRBV28 TGTGCCAGCGCTTGGACAGGGCGGGCCTACGAGCAGTACTTC CASAWTGRAYEQYF
12 TRBJ2-4 - - TRBV29-1 TGCAGCGTTGAGGCCGGGGGAGACATTCAGTACTTC CSVEAGGDIQYF
16 TRBJ1-2 - TRBD1 TRBV13 TGTGCCAGCAGCCCGCGACAGGGGGCGTTTAAACGTGGCTACACCTTC CASSPRQGAFKRGYTF
17 TRBJ1-4 few - TRBV19 TGTGCCAGTAGTAGGCGGGGGGGGCTGGATACGGCGGAAAAACTGTTTTTT CASSRRGGLDTAEKLFF
14 TRBJ2-7 medium-sized - TRBV5-4 TGTGCCAGCAGCTTGGGGCAATGGAAGGGCGAGCAGTACTTC CASSLGQWKGEQYF
12 TRBJ2-7 - TRBD2 TRBV10-3 TGTGCCATCAGCCCCCGGGAGGACGAGCGGTACTTC CAISPREDERYF
16 TRBJ2-1 - TRBD1 TRBV7-2 TGTGCCAGCAGCCTCGCAGGGGGCCCCTCCTACAATGAGCAGTTCTTC CASSLAGGPSYNEQFF
16 TRBJ2-7 - - TRBV27 TGTGCCAGCAGTTTGGATTGGCAGTCCGCCTACTACGAGCAGTACTTC CASSLDWQSAYYEQYF
13 TRBJ2-2 - - TRBV4-3 TGCGCCAGCAGCCCTAGGGTCACCGGGGAGCTGTTTTTT CASSPRVTGELFF
13 TRBJ2-2 - - TRBV6-4 TGTGCCAGCAGTGTCGAACTAACCGGGGAGCTGTTTTTT CASSVELTGELFF
16 TRBJ1-5 few - TRBV28 TGTGCCAGCAGCCCATATTCGGTCGGGAGCAATCAGCCCCAGCATTTT CASSPYSVGSNQPQHF
15 TRBJ2-2 - TRBD1 TRBV10-2 TGCGCCAGCAGTGACGGGACAGGGAGGACCGGGGAGCTGTTTTTT CASSDGTGRTGELFF
13 TRBJ1-5 many - TRBV30 TGTGCCTCAGGGTCGGTAGTCGGACAGCCCCAGCATTTT CASGSVVGQPQHF
14 TRBJ1-5 - - TRBV6-1 TGTGCCAGCAGTGGGAGGGGGGGCAATCAGCCCCAGCATTTT CASSGRGGNQPQHF
14 TRBJ1-2 - - TRBV7-9 TGTGCCAGCAGCCCCGGGAACCCTAACTATGGCTACACCTTC CASSPGNPNYGYTF
16 TRBJ2-7 - TRBD2 TRBV4-1 TGCGCCAGCAGCCGGGGACTAGCGGGAGGGCCAAGTGAGCAGTACTTC CASSRGLAGGPSEQYF
15 TRBJ2-3 - - TRBV28 TGTGCCAGCAGTTTCCGGACTCCTAGCACAGATACGCAGTATTTT CASSFRTPSTDTQYF
16 TRBJ2-7 - TRBD2 TRBV10-2 TGCGCCAGCAGTGAGTCAACAGGACTAGGGGTTGGCGTGGGTTACTTC CASSESTGLGVGVGYF
15 TRBJ2-7 - TRBD2 TRBV18 TGTGCCAGCTCACAACTCCCGGGGGAGGGGTACGAGCAGTACTTC CASSQLPGEGYEQYF
15 TRBJ1-2 - - TRBV14 TGTGCCAGCAGCCAAGAGAGCAGGGCCAACTATGGCTACACCTTC CASSQESRANYGYTF
13 TRBJ2-1 few - TRBV5-1 TGCGCCAGCAGCTTCGGGGACAACAATGAGCAGTTCTTC CASSFGDNNEQFF
14 TRBJ1-1 - - TRBV28 TGTGCCAGCAGTTTCGGAGGGGTGAACACTGAAGCTTTCTTT CASSFGGVNTEAFF
17 TRBJ2-1 - - TRBV7-2 TGTGCCAGCAGCTTAGGAGGTGGGACCCACTCCTACAATGAGCAGTTCTTC CASSLGGGTHSYNEQFF
15 TRBJ1-3 - - TRBV19 TGTGCCAGTAGTTCCCGGACAGACTCTGGAAACACCATATATTTT CASSSRTDSGNTIYF
16 TRBJ1-1 - - TRBV7-8 TGTGCCAGCAGCTCTACCAGGGTACCGGGCGACACTGAAGCTTTCTTT CASSSTRVPGDTEAFF
13 TRBJ1-5 - - TRBV14 TGTGCCAGCAGCCAAGATAGGTGGGGGCCCCAGCATTTT CASSQDRWGPQHF